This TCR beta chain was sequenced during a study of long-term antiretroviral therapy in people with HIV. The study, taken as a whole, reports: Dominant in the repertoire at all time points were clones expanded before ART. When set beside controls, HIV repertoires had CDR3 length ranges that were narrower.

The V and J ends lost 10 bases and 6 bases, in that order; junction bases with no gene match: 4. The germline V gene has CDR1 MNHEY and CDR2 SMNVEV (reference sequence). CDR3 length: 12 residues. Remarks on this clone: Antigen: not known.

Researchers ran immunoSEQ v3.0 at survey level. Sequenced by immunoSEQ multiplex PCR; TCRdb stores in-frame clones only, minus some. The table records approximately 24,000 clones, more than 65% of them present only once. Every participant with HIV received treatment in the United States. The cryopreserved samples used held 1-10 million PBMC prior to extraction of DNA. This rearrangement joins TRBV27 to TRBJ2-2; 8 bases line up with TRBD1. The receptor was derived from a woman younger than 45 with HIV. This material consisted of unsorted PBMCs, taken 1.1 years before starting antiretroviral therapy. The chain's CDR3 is CATGQGAGELFF. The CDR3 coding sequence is TGTGCCACCGGACAGGGCGCCGGGGAGCTGTTTTTT.